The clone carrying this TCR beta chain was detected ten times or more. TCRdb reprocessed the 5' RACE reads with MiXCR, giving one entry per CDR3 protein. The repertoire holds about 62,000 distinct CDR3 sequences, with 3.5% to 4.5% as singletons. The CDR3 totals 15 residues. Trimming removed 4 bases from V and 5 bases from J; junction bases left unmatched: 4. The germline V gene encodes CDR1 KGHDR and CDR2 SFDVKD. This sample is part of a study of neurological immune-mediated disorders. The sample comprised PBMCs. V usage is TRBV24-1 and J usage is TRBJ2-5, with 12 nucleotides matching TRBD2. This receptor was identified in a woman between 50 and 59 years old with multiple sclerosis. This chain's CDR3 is CATSEATSGSETQYF. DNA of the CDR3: TGTGCCACCAGTGAAGCGACTAGCGGGAGTGAGACCCAGTACTTC.